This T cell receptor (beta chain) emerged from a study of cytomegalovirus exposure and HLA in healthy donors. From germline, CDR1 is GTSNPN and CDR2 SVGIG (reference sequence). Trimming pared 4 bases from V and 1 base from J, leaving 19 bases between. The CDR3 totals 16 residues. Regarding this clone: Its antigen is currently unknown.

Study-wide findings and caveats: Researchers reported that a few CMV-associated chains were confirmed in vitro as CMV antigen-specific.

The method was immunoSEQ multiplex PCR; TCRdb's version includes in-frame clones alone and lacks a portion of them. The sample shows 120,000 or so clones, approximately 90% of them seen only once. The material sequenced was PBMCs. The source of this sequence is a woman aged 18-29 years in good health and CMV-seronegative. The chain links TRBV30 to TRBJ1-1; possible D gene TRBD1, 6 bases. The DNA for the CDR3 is TGTGCCTGGAACCCTGTACCGGGACAAGGGAACACTGAAGCTTTCTTT. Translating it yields CAWNPVPGQGNTEAFF.